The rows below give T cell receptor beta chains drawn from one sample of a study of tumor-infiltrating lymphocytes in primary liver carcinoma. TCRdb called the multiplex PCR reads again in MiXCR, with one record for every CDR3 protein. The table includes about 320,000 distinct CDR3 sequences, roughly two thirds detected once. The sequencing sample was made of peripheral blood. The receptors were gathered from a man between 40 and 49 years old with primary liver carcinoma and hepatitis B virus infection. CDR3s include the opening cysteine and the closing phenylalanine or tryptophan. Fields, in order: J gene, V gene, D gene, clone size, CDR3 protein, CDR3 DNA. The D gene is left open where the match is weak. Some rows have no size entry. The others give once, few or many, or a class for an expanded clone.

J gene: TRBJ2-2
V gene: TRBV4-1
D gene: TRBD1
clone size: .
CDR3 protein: CASKLGGQGAVELFF
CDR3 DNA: TGCGCCAGCAAATTGGGGGGACAGGGCGCCGTGGAGCTGTTTTTT

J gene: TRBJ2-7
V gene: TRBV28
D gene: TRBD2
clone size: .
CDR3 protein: CASSFSGRVNEQYF
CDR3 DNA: TGTGCCAGCAGCTTTAGCGGGAGAGTCAACGAGCAGTACTTC

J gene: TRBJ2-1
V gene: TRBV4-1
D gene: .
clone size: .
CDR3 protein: CSSSQQDIVSYNERFF
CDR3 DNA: TGCTCCAGCAGCCAACAGGACATTGTCTCCTACAATGAGCGGTTCTTC

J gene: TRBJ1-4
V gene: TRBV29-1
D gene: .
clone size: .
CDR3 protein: CSAESANEKLFF
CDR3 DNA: TGCAGCGCTGAGTCCGCCAATGAAAAACTGTTTTTT

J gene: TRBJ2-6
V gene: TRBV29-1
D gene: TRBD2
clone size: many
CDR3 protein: CSVEDPLARGANVLTF
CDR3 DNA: TGCAGCGTTGAAGACCCACTAGCGAGGGGGGCCAACGTCCTGACTTTC

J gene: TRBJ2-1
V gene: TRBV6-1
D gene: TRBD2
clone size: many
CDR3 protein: CASRELAGGGEQFF
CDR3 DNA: TGTGCCTCCAGGGAGCTAGCGGGAGGTGGTGAGCAGTTCTTC

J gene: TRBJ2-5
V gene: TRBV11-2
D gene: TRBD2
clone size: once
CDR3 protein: CAGSPSGGPGTQYF
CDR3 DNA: TGTGCCGGCAGCCCTAGCGGGGGCCCAGGGACCCAGTACTTC

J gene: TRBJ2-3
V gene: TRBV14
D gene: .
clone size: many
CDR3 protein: CASSQDGEDTQYF
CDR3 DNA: TGTGCCAGCAGCCAAGACGGCGAAGATACGCAGTATTTT

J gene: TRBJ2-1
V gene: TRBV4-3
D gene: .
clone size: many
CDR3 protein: CASSQDPGVSYNEQFF
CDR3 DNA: TGCGCCAGCAGCCAAGATCCGGGGGTCTCCTACAATGAGCAGTTCTTC

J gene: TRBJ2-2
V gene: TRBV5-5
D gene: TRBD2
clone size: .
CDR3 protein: CASSPPGLAGVWELFF
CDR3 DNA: TGTGCCAGCAGCCCGCCGGGACTAGCGGGAGTCTGGGAGCTGTTTTTT

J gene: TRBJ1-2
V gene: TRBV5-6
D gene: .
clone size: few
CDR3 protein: CASSLHTNYGYTF
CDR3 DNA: TGTGCCAGCAGCTTACACACAAACTATGGCTACACCTTC

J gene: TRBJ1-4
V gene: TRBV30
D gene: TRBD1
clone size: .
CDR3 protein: CAWSGDRANEKLFF
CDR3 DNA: TGTGCCTGGAGCGGGGACAGGGCGAATGAAAAACTGTTTTTT

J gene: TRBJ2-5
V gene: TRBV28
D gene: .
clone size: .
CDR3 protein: CVSSLTEYGETQYF
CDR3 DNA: TGTGTCAGCAGTTTGACGGAGTACGGGGAGACCCAGTACTTC

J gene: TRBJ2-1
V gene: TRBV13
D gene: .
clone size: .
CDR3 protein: CTSSLARRQQFF
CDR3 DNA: TGTACCAGCAGCTTGGCCCGCAGGCAGCAGTTCTTC

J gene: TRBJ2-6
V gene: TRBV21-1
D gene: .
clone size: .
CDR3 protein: CASRGLLRAGANVLTF
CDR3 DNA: TGTGCCAGCAGAGGGTTGCTCAGGGCTGGGGCCAACGTCCTGACTTTC

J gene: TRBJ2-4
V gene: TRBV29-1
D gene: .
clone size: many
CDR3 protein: CSVETGTNSIQYF
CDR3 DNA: TGCAGCGTTGAAACCGGGACAAACTCTATTCAGTACTTC

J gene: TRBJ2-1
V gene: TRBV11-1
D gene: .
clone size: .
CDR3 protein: CAISSLAGDHNEQFF
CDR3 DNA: TGTGCCATCAGCTCCCTCGCTGGAGACCACAATGAGCAGTTCTTC

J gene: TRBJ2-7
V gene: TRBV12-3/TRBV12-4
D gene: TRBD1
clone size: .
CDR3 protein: CASGLSTGGEQYF
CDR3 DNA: TGCGCCAGCGGTTTATCGACAGGGGGCGAGCAGTACTTC

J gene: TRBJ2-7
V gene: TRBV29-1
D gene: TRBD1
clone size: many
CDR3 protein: CSAIQGTSYEQYF
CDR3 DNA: TGCAGCGCCATACAGGGGACCTCCTACGAGCAGTACTTC

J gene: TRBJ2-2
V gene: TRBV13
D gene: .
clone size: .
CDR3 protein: CASSFRLEDTGELFF
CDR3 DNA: TGTGCCAGCAGCTTTAGACTCGAAGACACCGGGGAGCTGTTTTTT

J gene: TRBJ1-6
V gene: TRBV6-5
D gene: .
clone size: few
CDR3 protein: CASSVGDSGSPLHF
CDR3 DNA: TGTGCCAGCAGTGTCGGGGATTCCGGTTCACCCCTCCACTTT

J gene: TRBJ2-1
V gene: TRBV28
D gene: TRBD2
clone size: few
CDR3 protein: CASRLSGRAAEQFF
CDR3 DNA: TGTGCCAGCAGGCTTAGCGGGAGGGCCGCCGAGCAGTTCTTC

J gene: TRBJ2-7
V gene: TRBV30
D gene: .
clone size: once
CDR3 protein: CAWVVLPTCYEQYF
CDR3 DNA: TGTGCCTGGGTCGTCCTCCCGACTTGTTACGAGCAGTACTTC